Below, 5 T cell receptor beta chains from the same sample are listed, as sequenced in a study of Ad26.COV2.S vaccination and SARS-CoV-2 variants. The data were produced by immunoSEQ multiplex PCR, yet TCRdb's version contains in-frame clones alone and is incomplete. Among about 320,000 clones listed, 85% were seen once. Treatment denoted: over 15 received Ad26.COV2.S at low or high dose, single or two shots; five or six received placebo; per-sample allocation not given. Day 63 after the first vaccine or placebo injection was the time point for sampling. The specimen was peripheral blood, collected in a trial of Ad26.COV2.S vaccine versus placebo. The source is a person aged 18-60 years who received the Ad26.COV2.S COVID-19 vaccine or a placebo.

This clone was seen many times. This chain links TRBV5-4 with TRBJ1-2; 10 bases align to TRBD1. This CDR3 contains 15 residues. CDR1 is SGHNT, CDR2 YYREEE, per germline (reference sequence). V lost 4 bases, J lost 7 bases, and 10 bases stayed unmatched. CDR3 DNA: TGTGCCAGCAGCCCGGGGACAGGGGAGATGGGTGGCTACACCTTC. This translates into CASSPGTGEMGGYTF. The whole variable domain, filled in from reference TRBV5-4 and TRBJ1-2, reads ETGVTQSPTHLIKTRGQQVTLRCSSQSGHNTVSWYQQALGQGPQFIFQYYREEENGRGNFPPRFSGLQFPNYSSELNVNALELDDSALYLCASSPGTGEMGGYTFGSGTRLTVV.

The chain joins TRBV28 to TRBJ1-2; D possibly corresponds to TRBD1 (6 bases). The germline gives CDR1 MDHEN, CDR2 SYDVKM. The CDR3 loop spans 12 amino acids. V was cut by 6 bases and J by 5 bases, with 10 bases left in between. In nucleotides, the CDR3 is TGTGCCAGCAGACTAGGGGGGTATGGCTACACCTTC. This encodes CASRLGGYGYTF.

The V call is TRBV6-2 or TRBV6-3, the J call TRBJ2-3, with a possible D match to TRBD2 (6 bases). This CDR3 contains 15 residues. V lost 1 base, J lost 2 bases, and 10 bases lay in between. Germline CDR1 MNHEY, CDR2 SVGEGT. CDR3 coding DNA: TGTGCCAGCAGTTACTATAGCGGTGACACAGATACGCAGTATTTT. Its translation is CASSYYSGDTDTQYF.

This clone was seen only once. The chain joins TRBV10-3 to TRBJ2-7; D tentatively reads TRBD1 or TRBD2 (5 bases each). The CDR3 is 14 amino acids. The V end lost 6 bases, the J end lost 2 bases, and 14 bases lay between the germline ends. The V gene's germline CDR1 is ENHRY and CDR2 SYGVKD. For the CDR3, the DNA is TGTGCCATCAGGACCGGGACGTTCCCCTACGAGCAGTACTTC. Residues: CAIRTGTFPYEQYF.

This chain connects TRBV7-8 to TRBJ1-3; 7 nucleotides align to TRBD1. Germline V gene data show CDR1 as SGHVS and CDR2 as FQNEAQ. The ends lost 5 bases at V and 13 bases at J; junction bases unmatched: 11. CDR3 length: 13 residues. Written as DNA, the CDR3 is TGTGCCAGCAGCCGAGAGGGACAGCTAAGGATATATTTT. Translated, it gives CASSREGQLRIYF.